This T cell receptor beta chain came from a study of T cell changes during pregnancy in multiple sclerosis. The repertoire was sequenced with immunoSEQ multiplex PCR; TCRdb's copy has only in-frame clones and lacks some. Among around 30,000 clones listed, roughly 90% were seen once. The receptor comes from a female donor with multiple sclerosis, enrolled in a pregnancy study. Specimen: CD8+ T cells from peripheral blood mononuclear cells, collected in the third trimester of pregnancy.

The CDR3 coding sequence is TGTGCCATCAGTGGGTTTAGCGGGAGCACAGATACGCAGTATTTT. This encodes CAISGFSGSTDTQYF. The V and J genes are TRBV10-3 and TRBJ2-3, with 7 positions matching TRBD2. Germline assignment: CDR1 ENHRY and CDR2 SYGVKD. This CDR3 spans 15 amino acids. J gave up 0 bases and V 4 bases, and 4 bases lay outside the gene matches.